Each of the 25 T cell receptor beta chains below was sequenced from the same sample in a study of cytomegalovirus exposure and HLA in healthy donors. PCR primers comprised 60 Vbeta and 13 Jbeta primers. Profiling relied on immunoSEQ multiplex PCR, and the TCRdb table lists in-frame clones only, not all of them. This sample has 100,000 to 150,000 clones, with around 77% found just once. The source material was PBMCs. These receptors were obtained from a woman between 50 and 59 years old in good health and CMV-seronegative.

This chain's CDR3 is CASSTRTAPNTEAFF. The CDR3 DNA is TGTGCCAGTAGCACCCGGACAGCTCCGAACACTGAAGCTTTCTTT. The chain joins TRBV19 to TRBJ1-1; weak D call: TRBD1 (6 bases). Trimming pared 6 bases from V and 1 base from J, leaving 15 bases between. Germline CDR1 is LNHDA and CDR2 is SQIVND (reference sequence). The CDR3 runs 15 residues. Drawing the rest from reference TRBV19 and TRBJ1-1, the complete variable domain is DGGITQSPKYLFRKEGQNVTLSCEQNLNHDAMYWYRQDPGQGLRLIYYSQIVNDFQKGDIAEGYSVSREKKESFPLTVTSAQKNPTAFYLCASSTRTAPNTEAFFGQGTRLTVV.

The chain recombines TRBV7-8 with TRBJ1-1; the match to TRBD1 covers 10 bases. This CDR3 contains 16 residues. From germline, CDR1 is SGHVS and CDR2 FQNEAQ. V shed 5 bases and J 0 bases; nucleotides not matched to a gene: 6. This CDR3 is CASSTPGTGVNTEAFF. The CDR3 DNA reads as TGTGCCAGCAGCACCCCCGGGACAGGGGTGAACACTGAAGCTTTCTTT.

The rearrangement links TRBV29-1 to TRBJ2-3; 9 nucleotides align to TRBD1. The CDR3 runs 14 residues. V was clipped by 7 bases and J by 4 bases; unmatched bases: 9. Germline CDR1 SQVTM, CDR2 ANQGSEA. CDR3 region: CSAGTGKVADTQYF. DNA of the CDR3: TGCAGCGCCGGGACAGGGAAGGTAGCAGATACGCAGTATTTT.

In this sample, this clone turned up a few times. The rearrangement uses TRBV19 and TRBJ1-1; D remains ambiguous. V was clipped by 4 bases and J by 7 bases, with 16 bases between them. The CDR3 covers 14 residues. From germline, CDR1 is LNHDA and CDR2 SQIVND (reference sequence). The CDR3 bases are TGTGCCAGTAGTACACAGACCGTATCCAGTGAAGCTTTCTTT. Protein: CASSTQTVSSEAFF.

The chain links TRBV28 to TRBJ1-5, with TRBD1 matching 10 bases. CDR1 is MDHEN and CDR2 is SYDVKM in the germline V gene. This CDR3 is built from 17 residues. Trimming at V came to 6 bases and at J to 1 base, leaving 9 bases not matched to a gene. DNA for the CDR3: TGTGCCAGCAGGGCTGGACAGGGGGTACGGAGCAATCAGCCCCAGCATTTT. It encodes CASRAGQGVRSNQPQHF. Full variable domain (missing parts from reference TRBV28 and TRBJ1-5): DVKVTQSSRYLVKRTGEKVFLECVQDMDHENMFWYRQDPGLGLRLIYFSYDVKMKEKGDIPEGYSVSREKKERFSLILESASTNQTSMYLCASRAGQGVRSNQPQHFGDGTRLSIL.

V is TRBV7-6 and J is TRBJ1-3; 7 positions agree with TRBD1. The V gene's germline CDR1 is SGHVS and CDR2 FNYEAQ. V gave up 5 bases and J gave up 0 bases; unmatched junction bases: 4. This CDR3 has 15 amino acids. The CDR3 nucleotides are TGTGCCAGCAGCCGGAGGGACAGCTCTGGAAACACCATATATTTT. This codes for CASSRRDSSGNTIYF.

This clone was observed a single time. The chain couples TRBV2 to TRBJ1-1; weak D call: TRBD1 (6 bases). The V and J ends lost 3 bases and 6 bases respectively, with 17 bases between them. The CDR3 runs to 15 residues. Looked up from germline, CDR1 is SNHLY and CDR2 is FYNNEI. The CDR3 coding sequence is TGTGCCAGCAGTGACCGAACAGGGATTCGGGCTGAAGCTTTCTTT. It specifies CASSDRTGIRAEAFF.

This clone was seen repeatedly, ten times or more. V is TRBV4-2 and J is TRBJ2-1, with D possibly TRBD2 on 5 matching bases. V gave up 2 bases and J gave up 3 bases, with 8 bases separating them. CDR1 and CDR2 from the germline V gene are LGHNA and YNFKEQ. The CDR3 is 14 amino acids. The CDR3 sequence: CASSQPLVYNEQFF. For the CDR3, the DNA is TGTGCCAGCAGCCAACCACTAGTCTACAATGAGCAGTTCTTC.

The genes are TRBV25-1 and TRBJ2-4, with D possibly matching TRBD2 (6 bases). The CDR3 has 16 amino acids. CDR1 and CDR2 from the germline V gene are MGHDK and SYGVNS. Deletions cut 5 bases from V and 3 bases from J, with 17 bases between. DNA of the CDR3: TGTGCCAGCAGTAGAAACCCCGGGGGAGACAAAAACATTCAGTACTTC. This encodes CASSRNPGGDKNIQYF. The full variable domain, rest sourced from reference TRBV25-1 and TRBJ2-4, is EADIYQTPRYLVIGTGKKITLECSQTMGHDKMYWYQQDPGMELHLIHYSYGVNSTEKGDLSSESTVSRIRTEHFPLTLESARPSHTSQYLCASSRNPGGDKNIQYFGAGTRLSVL.

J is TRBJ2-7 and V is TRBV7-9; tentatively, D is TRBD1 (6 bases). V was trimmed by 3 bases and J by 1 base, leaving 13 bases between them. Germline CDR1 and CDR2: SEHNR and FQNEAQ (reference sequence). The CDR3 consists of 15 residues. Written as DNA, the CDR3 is TGTGCCAGCAGCTTCCGTCGAGGGGGATCCTACGAGCAGTACTTC. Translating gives CASSFRRGGSYEQYF.

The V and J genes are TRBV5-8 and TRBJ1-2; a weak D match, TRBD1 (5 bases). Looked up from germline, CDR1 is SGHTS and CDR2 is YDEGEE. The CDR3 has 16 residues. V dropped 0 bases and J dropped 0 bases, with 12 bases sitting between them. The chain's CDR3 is CASSLVGQAANYGYTF. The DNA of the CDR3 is TGTGCCAGCAGCTTGGTGGGGCAGGCAGCTAACTATGGCTACACCTTC.

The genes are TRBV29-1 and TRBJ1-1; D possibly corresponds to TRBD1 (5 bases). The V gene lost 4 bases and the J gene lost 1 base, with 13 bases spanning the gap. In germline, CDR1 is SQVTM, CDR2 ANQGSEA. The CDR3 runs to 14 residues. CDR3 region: CSVAGRAANTEAFF. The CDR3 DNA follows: TGCAGCGTTGCGGGCAGGGCGGCGAACACTGAAGCTTTCTTT. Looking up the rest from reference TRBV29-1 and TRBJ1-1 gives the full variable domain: SAVISQKPSRDICQRGTSLTIQCQVDSQVTMMFWYRQQPGQSLTLIATANQGSEATYESGFVIDKFPISRPNLTFSTLTVSNMSPEDSSIYLCSVAGRAANTEAFFGQGTRLTVV.

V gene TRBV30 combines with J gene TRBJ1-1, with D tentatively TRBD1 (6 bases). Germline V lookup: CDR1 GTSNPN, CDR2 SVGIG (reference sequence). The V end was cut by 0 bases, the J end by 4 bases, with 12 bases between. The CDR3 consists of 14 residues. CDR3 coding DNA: TGTGCCTGGAGTGTACAGGGACGAAGCACTGAAGCTTTCTTT. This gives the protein CAWSVQGRSTEAFF.

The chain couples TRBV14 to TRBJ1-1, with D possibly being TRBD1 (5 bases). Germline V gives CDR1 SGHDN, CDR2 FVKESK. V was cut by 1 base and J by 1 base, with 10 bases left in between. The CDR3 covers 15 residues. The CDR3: CASSQVAGRNTEAFF. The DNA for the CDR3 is TGTGCCAGCAGCCAAGTAGCAGGGCGGAACACTGAAGCTTTCTTT.

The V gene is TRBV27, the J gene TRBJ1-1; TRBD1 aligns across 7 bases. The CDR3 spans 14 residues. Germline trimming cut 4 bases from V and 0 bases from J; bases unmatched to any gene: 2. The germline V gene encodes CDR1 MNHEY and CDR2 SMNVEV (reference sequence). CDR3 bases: TGTGCCAGCAGTTCGACAGGGCTGAACACTGAAGCTTTCTTT. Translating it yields CASSSTGLNTEAFF.

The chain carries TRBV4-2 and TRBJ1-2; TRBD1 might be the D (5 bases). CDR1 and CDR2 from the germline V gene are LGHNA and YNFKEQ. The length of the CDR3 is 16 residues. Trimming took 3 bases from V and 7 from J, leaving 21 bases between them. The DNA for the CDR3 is TGTGCCAGCAGCCAGGGCGCCCCAGGGAATACAGGTGGCTACACCTTC. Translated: CASSQGAPGNTGGYTF.

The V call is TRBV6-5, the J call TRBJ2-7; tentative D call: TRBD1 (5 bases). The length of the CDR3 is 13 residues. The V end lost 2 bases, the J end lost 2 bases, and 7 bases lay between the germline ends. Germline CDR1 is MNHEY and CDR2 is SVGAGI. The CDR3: CASSYVGAYEQYF. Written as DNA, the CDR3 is TGTGCCAGCAGTTACGTAGGGGCCTACGAGCAGTACTTC.

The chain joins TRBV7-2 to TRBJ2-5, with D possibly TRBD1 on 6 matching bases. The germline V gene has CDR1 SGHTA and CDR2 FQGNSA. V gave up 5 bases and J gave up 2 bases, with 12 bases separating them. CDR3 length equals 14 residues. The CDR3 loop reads CASSEQGGQETQYF. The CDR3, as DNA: TGTGCCAGCAGCGAACAGGGTGGGCAAGAGACCCAGTACTTC.

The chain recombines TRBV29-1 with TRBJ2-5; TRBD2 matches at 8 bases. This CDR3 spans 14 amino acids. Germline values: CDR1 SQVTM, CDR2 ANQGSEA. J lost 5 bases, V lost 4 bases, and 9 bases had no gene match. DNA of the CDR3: TGCAGCGTTGTGGTTAGCGGGACCCAGGAGACCCAGTACTTC. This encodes CSVVVSGTQETQYF.

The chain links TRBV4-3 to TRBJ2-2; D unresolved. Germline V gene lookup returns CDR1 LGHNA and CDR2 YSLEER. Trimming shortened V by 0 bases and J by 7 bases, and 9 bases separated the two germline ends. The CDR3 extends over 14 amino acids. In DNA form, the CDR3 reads TGCGCCAGCAGCCAAGATCTCGTCGGCGGGGAGCTGTTTTTT. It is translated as CASSQDLVGGELFF.

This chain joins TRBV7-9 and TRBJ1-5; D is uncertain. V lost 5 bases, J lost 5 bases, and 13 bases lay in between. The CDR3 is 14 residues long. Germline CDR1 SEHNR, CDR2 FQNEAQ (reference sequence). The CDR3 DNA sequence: TGTGCCAGCAGCCTCCCGGGATGGGATCAGCCCCAGCATTTT. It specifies CASSLPGWDQPQHF.

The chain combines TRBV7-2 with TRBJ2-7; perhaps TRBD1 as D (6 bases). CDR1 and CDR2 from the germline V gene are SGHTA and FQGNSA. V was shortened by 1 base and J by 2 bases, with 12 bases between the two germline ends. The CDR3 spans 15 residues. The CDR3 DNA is TGTGCCAGCAGCTTAGGGCCCAGGGGCCCCTACGAGCAGTACGTC. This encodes CASSLGPRGPYEQYV.

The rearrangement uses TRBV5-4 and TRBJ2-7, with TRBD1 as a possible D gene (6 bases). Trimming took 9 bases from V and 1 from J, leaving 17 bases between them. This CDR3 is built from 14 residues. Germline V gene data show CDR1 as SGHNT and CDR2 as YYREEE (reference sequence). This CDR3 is CATKGERGSYEQYF. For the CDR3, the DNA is TGTGCCACCAAGGGGGAAAGGGGATCCTACGAGCAGTACTTC.

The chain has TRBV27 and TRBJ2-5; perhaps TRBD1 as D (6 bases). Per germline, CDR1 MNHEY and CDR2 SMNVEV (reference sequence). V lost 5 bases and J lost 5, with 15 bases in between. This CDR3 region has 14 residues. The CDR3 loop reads CASSAQQGGETQYF. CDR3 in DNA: TGTGCCAGCAGTGCCCAACAGGGTGGGGAGACCCAGTACTTC.

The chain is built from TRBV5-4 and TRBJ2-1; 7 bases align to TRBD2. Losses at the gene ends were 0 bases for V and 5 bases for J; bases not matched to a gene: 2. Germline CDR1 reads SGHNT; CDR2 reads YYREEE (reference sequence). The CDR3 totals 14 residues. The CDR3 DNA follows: TGTGCCAGCAGCTTGGATAGCGGGCACAATGAGCAGTTCTTC. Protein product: CASSLDSGHNEQFF.